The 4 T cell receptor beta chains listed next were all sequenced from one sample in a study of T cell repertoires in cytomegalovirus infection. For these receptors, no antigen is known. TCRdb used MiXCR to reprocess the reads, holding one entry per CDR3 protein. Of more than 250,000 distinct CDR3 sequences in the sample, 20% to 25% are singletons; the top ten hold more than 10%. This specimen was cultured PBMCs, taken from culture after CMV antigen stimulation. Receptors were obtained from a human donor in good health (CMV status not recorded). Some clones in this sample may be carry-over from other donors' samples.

CDR3 protein: CSVEPGQGNNEQFF. DNA for the CDR3: TGCAGCGTTGAACCAGGACAGGGAAACAATGAGCAGTTCTTC. The chain couples TRBV29-1 to TRBJ2-1; the match to TRBD1 covers 8 bases. V lost 2 bases to trimming and J lost 5 bases; unmatched junction nucleotides: 5. The CDR3 totals 14 residues. Germline CDR1 reads SQVTM; CDR2 reads ANQGSEA.

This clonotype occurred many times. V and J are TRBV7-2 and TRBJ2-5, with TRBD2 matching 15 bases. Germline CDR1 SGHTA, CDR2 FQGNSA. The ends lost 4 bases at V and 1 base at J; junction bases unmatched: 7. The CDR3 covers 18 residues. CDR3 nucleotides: TGTGCCAGCAGCTCGGGACTAGCGGGAGGCCCCCGCCAAGAGACCCAGTACTTC. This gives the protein CASSSGLAGGPRQETQYF.

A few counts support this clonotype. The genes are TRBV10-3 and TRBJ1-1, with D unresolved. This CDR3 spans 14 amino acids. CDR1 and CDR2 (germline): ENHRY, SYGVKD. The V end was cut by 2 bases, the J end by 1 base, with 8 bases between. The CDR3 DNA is TGTGCCATCAGTGAGACCGCCGAGAACACTGAAGCTTTCTTT. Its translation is CAISETAENTEAFF.

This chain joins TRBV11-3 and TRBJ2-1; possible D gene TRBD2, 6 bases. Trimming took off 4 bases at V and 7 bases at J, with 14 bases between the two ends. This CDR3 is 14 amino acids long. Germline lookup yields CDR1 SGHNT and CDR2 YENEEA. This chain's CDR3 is CASSSRGYNNEQFF. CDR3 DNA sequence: TGTGCCAGCAGCTCCCGGGGGTACAATAATGAGCAGTTCTTC.